In this sample, the clone carrying this T cell receptor beta chain turned up a few times. Its antigen is unknown. This record belongs to a study of response to subunit inactivated influenza vaccine. Study-wide findings and caveats: Seasonal influenza vaccination, on each occasion, was suggested by the authors to recruit few new T cells.

The CDR3 spans 11 residues. Between the trimmed V and J ends, which lost 4 bases and 10 bases, there was a span of 11 bases. Germline loops: CDR1 SQVTM, CDR2 ANQGSEA. TCRdb re-analysed the RT-PCR reads in MiXCR, keeping a single row per CDR3 protein. The profile shows more than 450,000 distinct CDR3 sequences, approximately 10% of them singletons. The sample in question was PBMCs from blood, obtained on the day of vaccination. The chain combines TRBV29-1 with TRBJ2-1; D is possibly TRBD1 (5 bases). The origin of this receptor is a man aged 45 to 65 who received an inactivated influenza vaccine. CDR3 amino acids: CSVAPGFEQFF. CDR3 nucleotide sequence: TGCAGCGTTGCCCCAGGGTTCGAGCAGTTCTTC.